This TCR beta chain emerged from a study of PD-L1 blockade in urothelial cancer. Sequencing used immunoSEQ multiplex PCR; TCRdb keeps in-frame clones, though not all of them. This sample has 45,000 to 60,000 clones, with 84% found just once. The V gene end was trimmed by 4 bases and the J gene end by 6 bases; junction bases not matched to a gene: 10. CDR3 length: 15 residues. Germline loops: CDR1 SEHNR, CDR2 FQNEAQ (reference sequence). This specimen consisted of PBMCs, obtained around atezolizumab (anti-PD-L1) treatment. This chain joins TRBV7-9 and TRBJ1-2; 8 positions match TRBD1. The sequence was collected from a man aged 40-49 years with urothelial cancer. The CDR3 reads CASSSNRDRSDGYTF. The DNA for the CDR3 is TGTGCCAGCAGCTCCAACCGGGACAGGTCAGATGGCTACACCTTC.